This entry is about one T cell receptor (beta chain). Using immunoSEQ multiplex PCR, the repertoire was profiled, and TCRdb retains in-frame clones only, with some absent. The sample consists of tens of thousands of clones, approximately 90% of them appearing once. The data stem from a study of OX40 agonist ivuxolimab in advanced cancers. CDR1 and CDR2 (germline): SGHKS, YYEKEE (reference sequence). This CDR3 contains 16 residues. J lost 0 bases, V lost 3 bases, and 4 bases had no gene match. The source of this sequence is an adult with an advanced solid tumor such as melanoma, head and neck, liver or kidney cancer. The specimen comprised CD4+ or CD8+ T cells sorted from blood, sampled in a trial of the OX40 agonist ivuxolimab. The V gene is TRBV5-5, the J gene TRBJ2-3; TRBD2 matches at 10 bases. The CDR3 DNA reads as TGTGCCAGCAGCTCTTCGACTAGCGGGAGCACAGATACGCAGTATTTT. Protein product: CASSSSTSGSTDTQYF.